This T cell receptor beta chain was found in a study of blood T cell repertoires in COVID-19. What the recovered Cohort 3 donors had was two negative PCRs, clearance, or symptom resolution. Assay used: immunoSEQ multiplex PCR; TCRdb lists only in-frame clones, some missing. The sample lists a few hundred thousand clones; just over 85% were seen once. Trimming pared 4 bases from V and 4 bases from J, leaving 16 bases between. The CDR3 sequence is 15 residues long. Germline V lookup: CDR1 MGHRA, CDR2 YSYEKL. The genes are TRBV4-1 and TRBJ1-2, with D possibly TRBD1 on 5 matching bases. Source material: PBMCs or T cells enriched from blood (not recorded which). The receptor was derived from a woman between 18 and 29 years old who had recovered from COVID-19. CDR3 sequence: CASSPLPRAPYGYTF. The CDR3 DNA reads TGCGCCAGCAGCCCCCTCCCCAGGGCCCCCTATGGCTACACCTTC.